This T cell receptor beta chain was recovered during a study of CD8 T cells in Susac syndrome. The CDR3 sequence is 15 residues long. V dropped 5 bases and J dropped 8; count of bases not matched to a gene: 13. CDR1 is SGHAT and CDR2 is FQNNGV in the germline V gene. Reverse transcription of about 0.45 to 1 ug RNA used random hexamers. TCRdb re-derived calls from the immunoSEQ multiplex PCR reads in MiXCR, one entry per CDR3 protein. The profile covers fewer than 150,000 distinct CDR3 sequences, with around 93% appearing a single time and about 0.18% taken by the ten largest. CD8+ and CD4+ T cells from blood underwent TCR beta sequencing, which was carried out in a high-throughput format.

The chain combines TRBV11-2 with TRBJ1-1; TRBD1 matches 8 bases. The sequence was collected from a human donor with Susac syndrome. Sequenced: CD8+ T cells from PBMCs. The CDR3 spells CASSPWTGPRPEAFF. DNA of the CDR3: TGTGCCAGCAGCCCTTGGACAGGGCCCCGGCCGGAAGCTTTCTTT.